A single sample gave rise to the 27 T cell receptor beta chains below, sequenced in a study of blood T cell repertoires in COVID-19. Profiled with immunoSEQ multiplex PCR; TCRdb holds only in-frame clones, not every one. The sample shows some 50,000 clones, less than 95% of them seen only once. Specimen: peripheral blood. The receptors shown here come from a middle-aged man with acute or convalescent COVID-19.

The V and J genes are TRBV5-6 and TRBJ1-5; 7 bases agree with TRBD1. The CDR3 is 12 amino acids. The V and J ends lost 3 bases and 9 bases, in that order; junction bases with no gene match: 3. Looked up from germline, CDR1 is SGHDT and CDR2 is YYEEEE. This CDR3 is CASSSQGGPQHF. The CDR3 coding sequence is TGTGCCAGCAGCTCGCAGGGGGGGCCCCAGCATTTT.

This rearrangement joins TRBV5-4 to TRBJ2-3; TRBD1 might be the D (5 bases). Germline V lookup: CDR1 SGHNT, CDR2 YYREEE (reference sequence). V gave up 2 bases and J gave up 2 bases, with 21 bases separating them. The CDR3 has 18 amino acids. The DNA of the CDR3 is TGTGCCAGCAGCTTTTCCACCATCGCAGGGTTCCACACAGATACGCAGTATTTT. The encoded protein is CASSFSTIAGFHTDTQYF. The full variable domain, in which reference TRBV5-4 and TRBJ2-3 provide the parts outside the CDR3, is ETGVTQSPTHLIKTRGQQVTLRCSSQSGHNTVSWYQQALGQGPQFIFQYYREEENGRGNFPPRFSGLQFPNYSSELNVNALELDDSALYLCASSFSTIAGFHTDTQYFGPGTRLTVL.

The rearrangement links TRBV29-1 to TRBJ2-7, with 7 positions matching TRBD1. The CDR3 extends over 12 amino acids. CDR1 and CDR2 from the germline V gene are SQVTM and ANQGSEA. Trimming removed 8 bases from V and 1 base from J; junction bases left unmatched: 5. The CDR3 sequence is CSTRDSSYEQYF. In nucleotides, the CDR3 is TGCAGCACCCGGGACAGTTCCTACGAGCAGTACTTC.

The V and J genes are TRBV27 and TRBJ2-7, with D maybe TRBD1 (5 bases). Germline CDR1 is MNHEY and CDR2 is SMNVEV (reference sequence). The CDR3 consists of 11 residues. The V end was cut by 6 bases, the J end by 3 bases, with 6 bases between. Here the CDR3 reads CASSQGYEQYF. CDR3 bases: TGTGCCAGCAGCCAGGGCTACGAGCAGTACTTC.

This chain connects TRBV7-9 to TRBJ2-1; TRBD2 matches 13 bases. Germline CDR1 reads SEHNR; CDR2 reads FQNEAQ (reference sequence). V was pared by 8 bases and J by 6 bases, with 1 base of the junction left unmatched. This CDR3 is built from 13 residues. The DNA for the CDR3 is TGTGCCAGCGGGACTAGCGGGACCAATGAGCAGTTCTTC. Translating gives CASGTSGTNEQFF.

The rearrangement uses TRBV6-5 and TRBJ2-7, with 10 bases that match TRBD1. The CDR3 loop spans 16 amino acids. Losses at the gene ends were 2 bases for V and 2 bases for J; bases not matched to a gene: 6. Germline V gene lookup returns CDR1 MNHEY and CDR2 SVGAGI. CDR3: CASSYTGTGAPYEQYF. In DNA form, the CDR3 reads TGTGCCAGCAGTTACACGGGGACAGGGGCCCCCTACGAGCAGTACTTC.

This sequence joins TRBV10-3 and TRBJ1-5; D call uncertain. CDR3 length: 13 residues. V dropped 5 bases and J dropped 7 bases, with 12 bases sitting between them. Germline V gives CDR1 ENHRY, CDR2 SYGVKD. The CDR3 nucleotides are TGTGCCATCAGTCCCGGGGAGCGACAGCCCCAGCATTTT. Protein sequence: CAISPGERQPQHF.

The CDR3: CASSGGQGGREAFF. The CDR3, as DNA: TGTGCCAGCAGCGGAGGACAGGGAGGTAGGGAAGCTTTCTTT. The chain combines TRBV6-5 with TRBJ1-1, with 8 bases matching TRBD1. This CDR3 has 14 amino acids. The V and J ends lost 6 bases and 8 bases, in that order; junction bases with no gene match: 11. The germline V gene encodes CDR1 MNHEY and CDR2 SVGAGI.

The V gene is TRBV5-4, the J gene TRBJ1-1; a possible D gene is TRBD1 (5 bases). Trimming cost V 1 base and J 2 bases, with 9 bases left between them. Germline assignment: CDR1 SGHNT and CDR2 YYREEE (reference sequence). The CDR3 runs 14 residues. The CDR3 sequence: CASSLSTGNTEAFF. The CDR3 DNA reads TGTGCCAGCAGCTTGAGCACAGGCAACACTGAAGCTTTCTTT.

J is TRBJ2-1 and V is TRBV5-1; D unresolved. This CDR3 has 14 residues. CDR1 is SGHRS, CDR2 YFSETQ, per germline. The V and J ends lost 0 bases and 4 bases respectively, with 8 bases between them. In nucleotides, the CDR3 is TGCGCCAGCAGCTTGGGTGAACAATACAATGAGCAGTTCTTC. It yields the protein CASSLGEQYNEQFF.

This clone was counted between two and nine times. The chain joins TRBV9 to TRBJ2-3; 9 bases are a match to TRBD2. CDR1 is SGDLS, CDR2 YYNGEE, per germline. The CDR3 has 15 amino acids. The V gene end was trimmed by 7 bases and the J gene end by 0 bases; junction bases not matched to a gene: 6. The CDR3 protein is CASGGLAGSTDTQYF. Here the CDR3 DNA reads TGTGCCAGCGGTGGCCTAGCGGGGAGCACAGATACGCAGTATTTT.

This clone is a singleton in its sample. The genes are TRBV6-5 and TRBJ1-2; 7 bases line up with TRBD1. This CDR3 spans 12 amino acids. CDR1 and CDR2 from the germline V gene are MNHEY and SVGAGI. The V gene end was trimmed by 5 bases and the J gene end by 5 bases; junction bases not matched to a gene: 2. In DNA form, the CDR3 reads TGTGCCAGCAGTCCCAGGGGGTATGGCTACACCTTC. Encoded protein: CASSPRGYGYTF.

V usage is TRBV10-1 and J usage is TRBJ2-7; 13 nucleotides line up with TRBD2. V was pared by 8 bases and J by 4 bases, with 8 bases of the junction left unmatched. CDR3 size: 15 residues. The germline gives CDR1 WNHNN, CDR2 SYGVQD (reference sequence). The CDR3 region is CASGGATSGRYEQYF. The CDR3, as DNA: TGCGCCAGCGGAGGGGCGACTAGCGGGAGGTACGAGCAGTACTTC.

The V call is TRBV5-1, the J call TRBJ2-7; 8 positions agree with TRBD1. V lost 6 bases, J lost 6 bases, and 14 bases stayed unmatched. The length of the CDR3 is 15 residues. The germline CDR1 and CDR2 sequences are SGHRS and YFSETQ. The CDR3 reads CASTPVQGAPREQYF. DNA for the CDR3: TGCGCCAGCACACCTGTCCAGGGGGCGCCCCGCGAGCAGTACTTC.

The chain couples TRBV5-1 to TRBJ2-1, with 9 bases aligning to TRBD2. The CDR3 has 14 amino acids. The germline V gene has CDR1 SGHRS and CDR2 YFSETQ. V was clipped by 4 bases and J by 10 bases; unmatched bases: 9. Here the CDR3 DNA reads TGCGCCAGCAGCACGTCGGGACTAGCAGGAGAGCAGTTCTTC. Encoded protein: CASSTSGLAGEQFF. The variable domain in full, completed from reference TRBV5-1 and TRBJ2-1, reads KAGVTQTPRYLIKTRGQQVTLSCSPISGHRSVSWYQQTPGQGLQFLFEYFSETQRNKGNFPGRFSGRQFSNSRSEMNVSTLELGDSALYLCASSTSGLAGEQFFGPGTRLTVL.

The chain uses TRBV2 and TRBJ2-2; 8 nucleotides line up with TRBD1. V dropped 2 bases and J dropped 4; count of bases not matched to a gene: 3. The CDR3 covers 15 residues. Germline assignment: CDR1 SNHLY and CDR2 FYNNEI. CDR3 in DNA: TGTGCCAGCAGTGAACAGGGGGCGCTCACCGGGGAGCTGTTTTTT. Its translation: CASSEQGALTGELFF.

The chain carries TRBV6-6 and TRBJ1-1, with D possibly matching TRBD1 (6 bases). From germline, CDR1 is MNHNY and CDR2 SVGAGI (reference sequence). CDR3 length: 12 amino acids. V was clipped by 6 bases and J by 6 bases, with 11 bases between them. The chain's CDR3 is CASRRQVPEAFF. The CDR3 bases are TGTGCCAGCAGGCGACAGGTTCCTGAAGCTTTCTTT.

The V call is TRBV19, the J call TRBJ2-1; 10 bases match TRBD2. After removal of 5 bases from V and 9 bases from J, the junction contained 10 bases not matched to a gene. The V gene's germline CDR1 is LNHDA and CDR2 SQIVND (reference sequence). CDR3 size: 15 residues. The CDR3 region has the DNA TGTGCCAGTAGTCCCCCGCCTAGCGGGAGCGGTGAGCAGTTCTTC. It specifies CASSPPPSGSGEQFF.

The chain joins TRBV30 to TRBJ1-5; perhaps TRBD1 as D (5 bases). V dropped 0 bases and J dropped 3 bases, with 12 bases sitting between them. This CDR3 region has 15 residues. Germline-derived CDR1 and CDR2 are GTSNPN and SVGIG (reference sequence). CDR3 sequence: CAWSVSRANNQPQHF. Written as DNA, the CDR3 is TGTGCCTGGAGTGTATCCAGGGCTAACAATCAGCCCCAGCATTTT.

The chain links TRBV21-1 to TRBJ1-1; the table's D call, TRBD1, has no DNA check behind it. TRBV21-1 is described as a pseudogene. There are 16 residues in the CDR3. The CDR3 region is CASSKVLGQTGPEAFF. DNA for the CDR3: TGTGCCAGCAGCAAAGTTTTAGGACAGACGGGGCCTGAAGCTTTCTTT.

This clone showed up just once. This chain joins TRBV5-1 and TRBJ2-1, with 11 nucleotides matching TRBD2. CDR1 and CDR2 from the germline V gene are SGHRS and YFSETQ. Losses at the gene ends were 0 bases for V and 7 bases for J; bases not matched to a gene: 0. CDR3 length: 14 amino acids. This chain's CDR3 is CASSLGLAGNEQFF. The CDR3 DNA sequence: TGCGCCAGCAGCTTGGGACTAGCGGGGAATGAGCAGTTCTTC.

The rearrangement uses TRBV14 and TRBJ1-1; tentatively, D is TRBD1 (5 bases). There are 13 residues in the CDR3. Germline V gene lookup returns CDR1 SGHDN and CDR2 FVKESK. Trimming cost V 4 bases and J 1 base, with 7 bases left between them. The CDR3 loop is CASSRDRNTEAFF. The CDR3 nucleotides are TGTGCCAGCAGCCGAGACAGGAACACTGAAGCTTTCTTT. The variable domain in full, completed from reference TRBV14 and TRBJ1-1, reads EAGVTQFPSHSVIEKGQTVTLRCDPISGHDNLYWYRRVMGKEIKFLLHFVKESKQDESGMPNNRFLAERTGGTYSTLKVQPAELEDSGVYFCASSRDRNTEAFFGQGTRLTVV.

CDR3 loop: CASSFSSGSTGELFF. Written as DNA, the CDR3 is TGTGCCAGCAGCTTTAGTAGCGGGTCCACCGGGGAGCTGTTTTTT. This chain connects TRBV7-2 to TRBJ2-2; TRBD2 aligns across 7 bases. V lost 3 bases, J lost 4 bases, and 5 bases stayed unmatched. CDR3 length: 15 amino acids. Germline CDR1 SGHTA, CDR2 FQGNSA.

The CDR3 protein is CASSAGGGSIYEQYF. CDR3 DNA sequence: TGTGCCAGCAGCGCGGGGGGCGGGAGTATATACGAGCAGTACTTC. The chain combines TRBV5-5 with TRBJ2-7, with TRBD2 matching over 8 bases. Germline values: CDR1 SGHKS, CDR2 YYEKEE (reference sequence). The V and J ends lost 4 bases and 4 bases, in that order; junction bases with no gene match: 10. The CDR3 covers 15 residues.

The V gene is TRBV6-5, the J gene TRBJ2-7, with D perhaps matching TRBD2 (5 bases). V was pared by 7 bases and J by 1 base, with 14 bases between. The CDR3 loop spans 14 amino acids. Germline CDR1 MNHEY, CDR2 SVGAGI. The CDR3, as DNA: TGTGCCAGCACCGCGGGTCCCCGATCCTACGAGCAGTACTTC. It codes for CASTAGPRSYEQYF.

The V and J genes are TRBV29-1 and TRBJ2-1; 8 positions match TRBD1. Germline V CDR1 and CDR2: SQVTM, ANQGSEA. The CDR3 runs 13 residues. V gave up 5 bases and J gave up 6 bases; unmatched junction bases: 6. The CDR3 nucleotides read TGCAGCGTTCTCTGGACAGGGACCAATGAGCAGTTCTTC. Amino acids: CSVLWTGTNEQFF.

This chain links TRBV7-2 with TRBJ2-6; 10 bases line up with TRBD1. Germline V gene lookup returns CDR1 SGHTA and CDR2 FQGNSA. The CDR3 spans 15 residues. With V trimmed by 7 bases and J by 3 bases, 3 bases remained unmatched. Here the CDR3 reads CASMTGGGGANVLTF. CDR3 DNA sequence: TGTGCCAGCATGACAGGGGGCGGTGGGGCCAACGTCCTGACTTTC.